This T cell receptor beta chain is from a study of T cells in tuberculosis. Looking at the study overall: CD1B tetramers identified T cells specific for mycobacterial lipid GMM.

Profiling relied on immunoSEQ multiplex PCR, and the TCRdb table lists in-frame clones only, not all of them. The sample yields some 10,000 clones, around 94% seen once. The ends were cut back, 4 bases at V and 3 bases at J, with 16 bases in the middle. CDR1 and CDR2 (germline): MNHNS, SASEGT. CDR3 size: 15 residues. V and J are TRBV6-1 and TRBJ2-7; possible D gene TRBD1, 5 bases. The receptor was isolated from an adult with tuberculosis. The sample comprised PBMCs. CDR3 nucleotide sequence: TGTGCCAGCAGTGCCCAGGGCGCCCCAATCTACGAGCAGTACTTC. It is translated as CASSAQGAPIYEQYF.